The sequence of this T cell receptor (beta chain) was determined in a study of glioma-infiltrating T cells. Findings of the study overall: Signature shared blood CDR3 motifs were enriched in low-divergence and depleted in high-divergence patients.

Regarding this clonotype: Its antigen is not known.

Amplification of TCR alpha and beta CDR3 regions from RNA used iRepertoire nested multiplex PCR. TCRdb recomputed calls from the multiplex PCR reads with MiXCR, one row per CDR3 protein. The sample has 400,000 or so distinct CDR3 sequences, roughly two fifths seen once. The receptor was isolated from a human donor with low-grade glioma or glioblastoma, undergoing nonglioma brain surgery, or in good health (not recorded which). The specimen sequenced was glioma tissue, nonneoplastic brain tissue, or PBMCs (not recorded which).

The CDR3 DNA follows: TGCGCCAGCAGCACGGACACCAACACTGAAGCTTTCTTT. It codes for CASSTDTNTEAFF. This chain uses TRBV5-1 with TRBJ1-1; TRBD1 is a possible D gene (5 bases). This CDR3 region has 13 residues. Germline V gives CDR1 SGHRS, CDR2 YFSETQ. V gave up 4 bases and J gave up 2 bases, with 9 bases separating them.